Presented here are 17 T cell receptor beta chains from one specimen sequenced in a study of radiation and T cells in renal cell carcinoma. The time point is: baseline pretreatment blood. The treatment here: 15 Gy SBRT to primary tumor, nephrectomy 4 weeks later. Assay: immunoSEQ multiplex PCR; the TCRdb copy retains only in-frame clones and omits some. The data show just over 95,000 clones, 75% to 90% seen once. The sequencing used blood, collected from a patient whose treatment included radiotherapy and nephrectomy. Receptors originate from a man in his forties or fifties with renal cell carcinoma.

The chain joins TRBV23-1 to TRBJ1-3; D is uncertain. TRBV23-1 is filed as an ORF, its function uncertain. Trimming took 6 bases from V and 1 from J, leaving 13 bases between them. CDR3 size: 15 residues. The CDR3 sequence is CASSRPRNSGNTIYF. As DNA, the CDR3 is TGCGCCAGCAGCCGACCCAGAAATTCTGGAAACACCATATATTTT.

This sequence joins TRBV15 and TRBJ1-3, with D perhaps TRBD1 (5 bases). Germline CDR1 and CDR2: LNHNV and YYDKDF (reference sequence). Between the trimmed V and J ends, which lost 3 bases and 3 bases, there was a span of 12 bases. The CDR3 is 15 amino acids. The chain's CDR3 is CATSSGIQGGNTIYF. The DNA of the CDR3 is TGTGCCACCAGCAGCGGTATCCAGGGTGGAAACACCATATATTTT.

The gene calls are TRBV5-1 and TRBJ1-4, with D hard to call. The CDR3 consists of 13 residues. The germline V and J ends were trimmed by 4 bases and 4 bases, with 8 bases remaining between them. Germline CDR1 and CDR2: SGHRS and YFSETQ. The CDR3 DNA is TGCGCCAGCAGCGCCGGGATTAATGAAAAACTGTTTTTT. This gives the protein CASSAGINEKLFF.

This chain uses TRBV7-9 with TRBJ2-7; 7 bases match TRBD1. This CDR3 has 15 residues. Unmatched junction bases numbered 8, after V lost 2 bases and J lost 4 bases. Germline CDR1 is SEHNR and CDR2 is FQNEAQ (reference sequence). The CDR3 loop reads CASSLTGEGTYEQYF. In DNA form, the CDR3 reads TGTGCCAGCAGCTTAACAGGGGAAGGGACGTACGAGCAGTACTTC.

V usage is TRBV7-2 and J usage is TRBJ2-7, with 8 bases matching TRBD2. The CDR3 has 17 amino acids. Germline V gene data show CDR1 as SGHTA and CDR2 as FQGNSA. V shed 6 bases, J shed 0 bases, and the junction held 13 bases outside the gene matches. The CDR3 sequence: CASRGLPSGGSSYEQYF. The CDR3 DNA reads TGTGCCAGCAGGGGGCTTCCGAGCGGGGGTTCCTCCTACGAGCAGTACTTC.

The chain joins TRBV6-1 to TRBJ2-2; D may be TRBD1 or TRBD2 (6 bases each). Germline CDR1 MNHNS, CDR2 SASEGT. V was trimmed by 6 bases and J by 4 bases, leaving 15 bases between them. This CDR3 has 15 amino acids. CDR3 in amino acids: CASRAYGGFTGELFF. The CDR3 region has the DNA TGTGCCAGCAGAGCCTACGGGGGCTTCACCGGGGAGCTGTTTTTT.

This sequence joins TRBV6-1 and TRBJ1-5, with D unresolved. CDR1 is MNHNS and CDR2 is SASEGT in the germline V gene. Trimming cost V 8 bases and J 7 bases, with 18 bases left between them. This CDR3 has 14 residues. CDR3 DNA sequence: TGTGCCAGCGTCAAAGGGCCTAAGGGCCAGCCCCAGCATTTT. Protein product: CASVKGPKGQPQHF.

The V call is TRBV9, the J call TRBJ2-5, with 9 bases lining up with TRBD2. Germline CDR1 reads SGDLS; CDR2 reads YYNGEE. The CDR3 spans 16 residues. The J segment lost 2 bases and the V segment lost 0 bases, leaving 5 bases of the junction unmatched. In nucleotides, the CDR3 is TGTGCCAGCAGCGTAGGCGGCCTAGCGGGGCAAGAGACCCAGTACTTC. Its protein is CASSVGGLAGQETQYF. The full variable domain, rest sourced from reference TRBV9 and TRBJ2-5, is DSGVTQTPKHLITATGQRVTLRCSPRSGDLSVYWYQQSLDQGLQFLIQYYNGEERAKGNILERFSAQQFPDLHSELNLSSLELGDSALYFCASSVGGLAGQETQYFGPGTRLLVL.

The V and J genes are TRBV5-1 and TRBJ2-6; 12 bases line up with TRBD1. Germline lookup yields CDR1 SGHRS and CDR2 YFSETQ. Trimming cost V 0 bases and J 0 bases; bases outside gene matches: 13. The CDR3 sequence is 22 residues long. CDR3 bases: TGCGCCAGCAGCTTGGTCCCCGGTGGGACAGGGGGCGCTGACTCTGGGGCCAACGTCCTGACTTTC. The encoded protein is CASSLVPGGTGGADSGANVLTF.

In this sample, this clone turned up many times. V is TRBV6-6 and J is TRBJ1-5; D may be TRBD1 (5 bases). The CDR3 extends over 15 amino acids. CDR1 and CDR2 (germline): MNHNY, SVGAGI (reference sequence). V shed 5 bases and J shed 1 base, with 12 bases lying between them. CDR3 residues: CASSQETASNQPQHF. The CDR3 region has the DNA TGTGCCAGCAGTCAAGAGACAGCGAGCAATCAGCCCCAGCATTTT.

DNA of the CDR3: TGTGCCAGCAAGGGAGCAGATACGCAGTATTTT. Protein product: CASKGADTQYF. This rearrangement joins TRBV2 to TRBJ2-3, with D possibly matching TRBD2 (5 bases). Trimming removed 7 bases from V and 4 bases from J, with 6 bases in between. From germline, CDR1 is SNHLY and CDR2 FYNNEI. CDR3 length: 11 residues.

The V and J genes are TRBV6-5 and TRBJ2-1, with TRBD1 matching over 10 bases. Germline CDR1 and CDR2: MNHEY and SVGAGI. V shed 5 bases, J shed 7 bases, and the junction held 5 bases outside the gene matches. This CDR3 has 14 residues. The CDR3 nucleotides read TGTGCCAGCAGTCAGGGACAGGGGTTTAATGAGCAGTTCTTC. It encodes CASSQGQGFNEQFF.

The V gene is TRBV7-2, the J gene TRBJ2-1, with 9 bases fitting TRBD2. The germline CDR1 and CDR2 sequences are SGHTA and FQGNSA. The V segment lost 5 bases and the J segment 0 bases; nucleotides outside the gene matches: 5. The CDR3 runs to 16 residues. The CDR3 DNA reads TGTGCCAGCAGCCTTAGCGGGGGACTCTCCTACAATGAGCAGTTCTTC. This gives the protein CASSLSGGLSYNEQFF.

The chain employs TRBV30 and TRBJ2-1; 10 bases line up with TRBD2. CDR3 length equals 14 residues. The ends lost 5 bases at V and 6 bases at J; junction bases unmatched: 7. Germline values: CDR1 GTSNPN, CDR2 SVGIG (reference sequence). The CDR3, as DNA: TGTGCCTGGTGGTTAGCGGGAGGAGTCAATGAGCAGTTCTTC. Translating it yields CAWWLAGGVNEQFF. Full variable domain (rest looked up from reference TRBV30 and TRBJ2-1): SQTIHQWPATLVQPVGSPLSLECTVEGTSNPNLYWYRQAAGRGLQLLFYSVGIGQISSEVPQNLSASRPQDRQFILSSKKLLLSDSGFYLCAWWLAGGVNEQFFGPGTRLTVL.

V gene TRBV4-1 combines with J gene TRBJ1-1; 10 nucleotides match TRBD1. The ends lost 1 base at V and 4 bases at J; junction bases unmatched: 3. The CDR3 covers 15 residues. CDR1 and CDR2 from the germline V gene are MGHRA and YSYEKL. The CDR3 coding sequence is TGCGCCAGCAGCCAAGGGGACAGGGGAAGCACTGAAGCTTTCTTT. Its translation: CASSQGDRGSTEAFF.

V gene TRBV9 combines with J gene TRBJ2-5, with D possibly being TRBD2 (6 bases). There are 14 residues in the CDR3. The germline gives CDR1 SGDLS, CDR2 YYNGEE. Trimming removed 0 bases at V and 5 bases at J, with 11 bases between. The CDR3 nucleotides are TGTGCCAGCAGCGTAGCGGGGGTCGGGGAGACCCAGTACTTC. This codes for CASSVAGVGETQYF.

This chain links TRBV19 with TRBJ1-5; D is uncertain. Trimming stripped 5 bases from V and 4 bases from J, with 15 bases between. The CDR3 length is 15 residues. Germline CDR1 reads LNHDA; CDR2 reads SQIVND (reference sequence). The CDR3 nucleotides are TGTGCCAGTAGTCCAGCTGTCACCGTGAATCAGCCCCAGCATTTT. It is translated as CASSPAVTVNQPQHF. Full variable domain (outside the CDR3, taken from reference TRBV19 and TRBJ1-5): DGGITQSPKYLFRKEGQNVTLSCEQNLNHDAMYWYRQDPGQGLRLIYYSQIVNDFQKGDIAEGYSVSREKKESFPLTVTSAQKNPTAFYLCASSPAVTVNQPQHFGDGTRLSIL.